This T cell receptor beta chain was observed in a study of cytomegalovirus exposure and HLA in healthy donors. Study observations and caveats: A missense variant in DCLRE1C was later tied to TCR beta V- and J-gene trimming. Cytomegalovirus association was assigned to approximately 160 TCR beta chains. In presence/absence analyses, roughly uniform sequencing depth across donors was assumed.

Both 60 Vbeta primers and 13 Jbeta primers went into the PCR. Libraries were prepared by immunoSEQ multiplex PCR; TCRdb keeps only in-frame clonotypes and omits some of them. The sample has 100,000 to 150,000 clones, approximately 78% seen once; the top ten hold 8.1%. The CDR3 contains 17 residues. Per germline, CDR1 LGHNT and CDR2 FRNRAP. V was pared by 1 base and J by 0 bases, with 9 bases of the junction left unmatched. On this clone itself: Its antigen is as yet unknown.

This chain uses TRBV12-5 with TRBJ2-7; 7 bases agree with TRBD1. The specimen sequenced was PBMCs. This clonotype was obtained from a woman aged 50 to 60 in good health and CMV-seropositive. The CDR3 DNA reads TGTGCTAGTGGTTTGGCCCCGACAGGGCCCTCCTCCTACGAGCAGTACTTC. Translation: CASGLAPTGPSSYEQYF.